This T cell receptor (beta chain) was found in a study of cytomegalovirus exposure and HLA in healthy donors. In the PCR, 60 Vbeta and 13 Jbeta primers were used. TCRdb's copy holds only in-frame clones and misses some; the assay was immunoSEQ multiplex PCR. The sample shows some 130,000 clones, roughly 70% of them seen only once. Trimming removed 5 bases from V and 6 bases from J, with 11 bases in between. The V gene's germline CDR1 is SGHDT and CDR2 YYEEEE. CDR3 size: 13 residues. Material: PBMCs. The genes are TRBV5-6 and TRBJ2-2, with no clear D. This receptor was taken from a man aged 30 to 45 in good health and CMV-seronegative. The CDR3 region has the DNA TGTGCCAGCAGTTCCCTCGCGGCCGGGGAGCTGTTTTTT. Protein product: CASSSLAAGELFF.